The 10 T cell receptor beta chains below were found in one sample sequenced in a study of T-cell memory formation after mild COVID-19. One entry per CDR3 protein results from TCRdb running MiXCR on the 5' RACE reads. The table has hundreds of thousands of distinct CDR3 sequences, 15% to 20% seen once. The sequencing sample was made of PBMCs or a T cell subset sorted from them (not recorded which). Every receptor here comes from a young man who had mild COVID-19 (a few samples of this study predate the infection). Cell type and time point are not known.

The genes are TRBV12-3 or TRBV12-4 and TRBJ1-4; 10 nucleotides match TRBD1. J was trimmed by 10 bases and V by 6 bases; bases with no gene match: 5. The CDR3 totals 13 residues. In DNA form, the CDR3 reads TGTGCCAGCAGAGACGGGGACAGGGGAAAACTGTTTTTT. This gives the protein CASRDGDRGKLFF.

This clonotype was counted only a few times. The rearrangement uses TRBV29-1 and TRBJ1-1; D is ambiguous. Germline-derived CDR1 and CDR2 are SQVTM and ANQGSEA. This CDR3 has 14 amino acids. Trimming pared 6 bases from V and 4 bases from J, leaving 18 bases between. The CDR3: CSVAARVFSTEAFF. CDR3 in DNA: TGCAGCGTCGCTGCACGGGTTTTTAGCACTGAAGCTTTCTTT. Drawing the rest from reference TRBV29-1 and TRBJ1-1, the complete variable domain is SAVISQKPSRDICQRGTSLTIQCQVDSQVTMMFWYRQQPGQSLTLIATANQGSEATYESGFVIDKFPISRPNLTFSTLTVSNMSPEDSSIYLCSVAARVFSTEAFFGQGTRLTVV.

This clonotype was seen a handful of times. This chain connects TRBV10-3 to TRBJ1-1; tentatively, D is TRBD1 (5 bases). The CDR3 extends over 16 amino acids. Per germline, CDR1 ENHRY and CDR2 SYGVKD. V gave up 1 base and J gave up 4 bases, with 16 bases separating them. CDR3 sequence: CAISEWGDKGLTEAFF. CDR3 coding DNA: TGTGCCATCAGTGAGTGGGGTGACAAGGGACTCACTGAAGCTTTCTTT.

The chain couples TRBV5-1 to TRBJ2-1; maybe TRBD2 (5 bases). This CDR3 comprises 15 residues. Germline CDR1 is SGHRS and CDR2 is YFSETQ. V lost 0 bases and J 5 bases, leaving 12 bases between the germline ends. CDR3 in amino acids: CASSLGLKGDNEQFF. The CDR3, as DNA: TGCGCCAGCAGCTTGGGCCTGAAGGGAGACAATGAGCAGTTCTTC.

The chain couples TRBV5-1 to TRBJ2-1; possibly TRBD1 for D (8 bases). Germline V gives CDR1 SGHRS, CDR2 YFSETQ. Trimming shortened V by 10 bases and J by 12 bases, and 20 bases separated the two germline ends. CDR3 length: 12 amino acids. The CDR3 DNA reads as TGCGCCGTAAGCGGGACAGGAGGCGCGCAGTTCTTC. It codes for CAVSGTGGAQFF.

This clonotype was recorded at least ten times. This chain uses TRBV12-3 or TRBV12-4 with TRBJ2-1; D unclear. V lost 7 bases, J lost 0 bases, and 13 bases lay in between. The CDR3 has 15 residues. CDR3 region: CASTVGIFSYNEQFF. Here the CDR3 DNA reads TGTGCCAGCACAGTAGGGATTTTCTCCTACAATGAGCAGTTCTTC.

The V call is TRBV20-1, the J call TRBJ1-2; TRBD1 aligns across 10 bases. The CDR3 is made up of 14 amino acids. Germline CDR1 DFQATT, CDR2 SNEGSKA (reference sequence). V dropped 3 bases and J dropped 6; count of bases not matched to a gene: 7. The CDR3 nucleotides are TGCAGTGCTAGTGACAGGGGGCGGGAGGATGGCTACACCTTC. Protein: CSASDRGREDGYTF.

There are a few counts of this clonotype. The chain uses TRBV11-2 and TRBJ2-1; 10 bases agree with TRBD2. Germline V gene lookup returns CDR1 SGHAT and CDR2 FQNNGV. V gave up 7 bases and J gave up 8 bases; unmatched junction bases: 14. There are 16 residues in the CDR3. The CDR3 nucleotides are TGTGCCAGCACCCTTCGTACCGGGACTAGCGTATATGAGCAGTTCTTC. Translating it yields CASTLRTGTSVYEQFF.

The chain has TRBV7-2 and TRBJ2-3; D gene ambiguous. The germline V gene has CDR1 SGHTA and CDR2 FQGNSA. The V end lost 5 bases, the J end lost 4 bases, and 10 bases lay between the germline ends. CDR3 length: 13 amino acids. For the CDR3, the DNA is TGTGCCAGCAGCGAAGAGTTTGCAGATACGCAGTATTTT. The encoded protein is CASSEEFADTQYF.

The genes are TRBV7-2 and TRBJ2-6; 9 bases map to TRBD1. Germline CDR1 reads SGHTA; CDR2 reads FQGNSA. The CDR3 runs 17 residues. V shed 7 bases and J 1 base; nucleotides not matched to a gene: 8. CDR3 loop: CASNLGQGESGANVLTF. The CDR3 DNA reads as TGTGCCAGCAACCTGGGACAGGGTGAATCTGGGGCCAACGTCCTGACTTTC.